Presented here are 25 T cell receptor beta chains from one specimen sequenced in a study of beta chain features in type 1 diabetes. Of the isolated RNA, all was reverse transcribed, and so the sequenced material was expressed TCRB transcripts. Sequencing was performed with immunoSEQ multiplex PCR; in TCRdb, only in-frame clones are kept and a portion is missing. This repertoire shows 900,000 or so clones, 17% found once; its top ten account for around 0.02%. Sequencing was done on a sample of naive CD4+ T cells from blood. These receptors originate from a woman aged 18-30 years in good health.

The CDR3 nucleotides read TGTGCCAGCAGTGTACCACTTAGCGGGAGCAGGGCTCGGACCGGGGAGCTGTTTTTT. Translation gives CASSVPLSGSRARTGELFF. The chain links TRBV2 to TRBJ2-2, with 9 bases aligning to TRBD2. Germline-derived CDR1 and CDR2 are SNHLY and FYNNEI. J was trimmed by 5 bases and V by 4 bases; bases with no gene match: 17. The CDR3 is 19 residues long.

This chain uses TRBV7-6 with TRBJ2-1, with 7 bases lining up with TRBD2. Germline CDR1 reads SGHVS; CDR2 reads FNYEAQ. Germline trimming cut 3 bases from V and 4 bases from J; bases unmatched to any gene: 6. CDR3 length: 15 amino acids. In nucleotides, the CDR3 is TGTGCCAGCAGCTTTTCTTGGGAGGGGTACAATGAGCAGTTCTTC. Its protein is CASSFSWEGYNEQFF. The full variable domain, with the rest looked up from reference TRBV7-6 and TRBJ2-1, is GAGVSQSPRYKVTKRGQDVALRCDPISGHVSLYWYRQALGQGPEFLTYFNYEAQQDKSGLPNDRFSAERPEGSISTLTIQRTEQRDSAMYRCASSFSWEGYNEQFFGPGTRLTVL.

This chain connects TRBV9 to TRBJ2-1; 13 bases are shared with TRBD2. The trim removed 0 bases at V and 2 bases at J, leaving 5 bases unmatched. This CDR3 spans 18 amino acids. CDR1 is SGDLS and CDR2 is YYNGEE in the germline V gene. As DNA, the CDR3 is TGTGCCAGCAGCGTAGGGGGACTAGCGGGATTCGCCTACAATGAGCAGTTCTTC. The encoded protein is CASSVGGLAGFAYNEQFF. Full variable domain (rest looked up from reference TRBV9 and TRBJ2-1): DSGVTQTPKHLITATGQRVTLRCSPRSGDLSVYWYQQSLDQGLQFLIQYYNGEERAKGNILERFSAQQFPDLHSELNLSSLELGDSALYFCASSVGGLAGFAYNEQFFGPGTRLTVL.

V gene TRBV21-1 combines with J gene TRBJ2-6; the table assigns TRBD1, which was not confirmed against the DNA. TRBV21-1 is a recognized pseudogene. The CDR3 runs to 18 residues. CDR3 region: CATARGCYLSSGANVLTF. As DNA, the CDR3 is TGTGCCACCGCGAGGGGGTGTTACTTGAGCTCTGGGGCCAACGTCCTGACTTTC.

This clone has only a few counts. The genes are TRBV11-2 and TRBJ1-5; no definite D call. Trimming took off 5 bases at V and 9 bases at J, with 11 bases between the two ends. The CDR3 has 12 residues. From germline, CDR1 is SGHAT and CDR2 FQNNGV. The CDR3 DNA sequence: TGTGCCAGCAGCCCTTATGGCCGGCCCCAGCATTTT. Translating it yields CASSPYGRPQHF.

This clone was detected only a few times. V is TRBV6-5 and J is TRBJ2-4; a possible D gene is TRBD1 (5 bases). The CDR3 consists of 14 residues. Germline assignment: CDR1 MNHEY and CDR2 SVGAGI. Trimming cost V 5 bases and J 2 bases, with 10 bases left between them. Written as DNA, the CDR3 is TGTGCCAGCAGTGAGGTGGGGCCCAAAAACATTCAGTACTTC. Its translation: CASSEVGPKNIQYF.

This clone has only a few counts. This chain connects TRBV27 to TRBJ2-1; 10 bases are a match to TRBD1. Trimming took 3 bases from V and 2 from J; bases not matched to a gene: 1. The CDR3 has 15 amino acids. CDR1 is MNHEY, CDR2 SMNVEV, per germline (reference sequence). CDR3: CASSFDRGPYNEQFF. In DNA, the CDR3 is TGTGCCAGCAGTTTCGACAGGGGGCCCTACAATGAGCAGTTCTTC.

This clone was seen a few times. The gene calls are TRBV7-2 and TRBJ2-2, with D hard to call. Germline V gene data show CDR1 as SGHTA and CDR2 as FQGNSA. Trimming left V 0 bases short and J 3 bases short, with 11 bases between. The CDR3 is 16 residues long. In DNA form, the CDR3 reads TGTGCCAGCAGCTTAGCCTGGGCAGCAGACACCGGGGAGCTGTTTTTT. This gives the protein CASSLAWAADTGELFF.

The chain is built from TRBV28 and TRBJ2-1, with D possibly being TRBD1 or TRBD2 (5 bases each). This CDR3 region has 15 residues. Germline CDR1 MDHEN, CDR2 SYDVKM. V was pared by 2 bases and J by 1 base, with 9 bases between. The CDR3 is CASSLGGVSYNEQFF. DNA of the CDR3: TGTGCCAGCAGTTTAGGGGGAGTATCCTACAATGAGCAGTTCTTC.

This clone has a handful of counts. The chain is built from TRBV15 and TRBJ2-2; 7 positions match TRBD2. This CDR3 contains 17 residues. CDR1 is LNHNV, CDR2 YYDKDF, per germline (reference sequence). Trimming removed 2 bases from V and 2 bases from J; junction bases left unmatched: 8. The CDR3: CATSRPALADNTGELFF. CDR3 bases: TGTGCCACCAGCAGACCTGCCCTAGCGGATAACACCGGGGAGCTGTTTTTT. Full variable domain (rest looked up from reference TRBV15 and TRBJ2-2): DAMVIQNPRYQVTQFGKPVTLSCSQTLNHNVMYWYQQKSSQAPKLLFHYYDKDFNNEADTPDNFQSRRPNTSFCFLDIRSPGLGDTAMYLCATSRPALADNTGELFFGEGSRLTVL.

This clone was observed a handful of times. The rearrangement links TRBV5-6 to TRBJ2-3; D perhaps matches TRBD2 (5 bases). The CDR3 is 14 residues long. The germline CDR1 and CDR2 sequences are SGHDT and YYEEEE. V lost 1 base and J lost 1, with 7 bases in between. The CDR3 reads CASSLRRRTDTQYF. The CDR3 DNA reads TGTGCCAGCAGCTTGCGGAGGCGCACAGATACGCAGTATTTT.

The chain has TRBV5-5 and TRBJ1-2; a possible D gene is TRBD1 (5 bases). Germline V gives CDR1 SGHKS, CDR2 YYEKEE (reference sequence). V was shortened by 4 bases and J by 3 bases, with 16 bases between the two germline ends. This CDR3 spans 15 amino acids. CDR3 in DNA: TGTGCCAGCAGCCGCCCCGGCGGGGGACACTATGGCTACACCTTC. Translated: CASSRPGGGHYGYTF.

This clone was found a few times. The chain couples TRBV7-3 to TRBJ2-1, with 7 positions matching TRBD1. CDR3 size: 14 residues. Trimming took 6 bases from V and 5 from J; bases not matched to a gene: 7. Germline loops: CDR1 SGHTA, CDR2 FQGTGA. The CDR3 loop is CASRSTTGDNEQFF. CDR3 coding DNA: TGTGCCAGCAGATCTACCACAGGGGACAATGAGCAGTTCTTC. Together with reference TRBV7-3 and TRBJ2-1, the CDR3 gives the full variable domain: GAGVSQTPSNKVTEKGKYVELRCDPISGHTALYWYRQSLGQGPEFLIYFQGTGAADDSGLPNDRFFAVRPEGSVSTLKIQRTERGDSAVYLCASRSTTGDNEQFFGPGTRLTVL.

About this clone itself: Other DNA sequences of this sample code for an identical CDR3. The CDR3 spells CASSGGGTDTQYF. As DNA, the CDR3 is TGTGCCAGCAGCGGCGGGGGTACAGATACGCAGTATTTT. This chain uses TRBV9 with TRBJ2-3; 7 positions agree with TRBD2. Trimming cost V 3 bases and J 3 bases; bases outside gene matches: 1. The CDR3 sequence is 13 residues long. CDR1 SGDLS and CDR2 YYNGEE come from the germline V gene.

V gene TRBV2 combines with J gene TRBJ2-1, with 11 bases aligning to TRBD2. V lost 8 bases to trimming and J lost 5 bases; unmatched junction nucleotides: 8. Looked up from germline, CDR1 is SNHLY and CDR2 is FYNNEI. This CDR3 contains 15 residues. CDR3 residues: CASRHVLAGDNEQFF. The CDR3 DNA follows: TGTGCCAGCCGCCACGTACTAGCGGGAGACAATGAGCAGTTCTTC.

This chain connects TRBV27 to TRBJ1-2; D is unresolved. This CDR3 has 15 amino acids. Trimming removed 2 bases from V and 7 bases from J, with 17 bases in between. The germline CDR1 and CDR2 sequences are MNHEY and SMNVEV (reference sequence). CDR3 region: CASSLAIEGNGGYTF. The CDR3 region has the DNA TGTGCCAGCAGTTTAGCCATCGAGGGAAACGGTGGCTACACCTTC.

This clone was detected once. This chain connects TRBV4-3 to TRBJ1-2; no definite D call. This CDR3 region has 15 residues. Germline lookup yields CDR1 LGHNA and CDR2 YSLEER. Trimming stripped 0 bases from V and 7 bases from J, with 15 bases between. The CDR3 sequence is CASSQEFSVRSGYTF. In DNA form, the CDR3 reads TGCGCCAGCAGCCAAGAATTTAGTGTACGAAGTGGCTACACCTTC.

This clone was observed a handful of times. This chain links TRBV5-1 with TRBJ2-5, with D tentatively TRBD2 (5 bases). TRBJ2-7 explains the end of the DNA better; the J call may be wrong. This CDR3 contains 14 residues. Germline CDR1 reads SGHRS; CDR2 reads YFSETQ. CDR3 region: CASRVPGGGYEQYF. The CDR3 DNA is TGCGCCAGCAGAGTCCCCGGAGGAGGCTACGAGCAGTACTTC.

V and J are TRBV10-3 and TRBJ2-3; unclear D gene. CDR3 length equals 12 residues. The V and J ends lost 2 bases and 6 bases respectively, with 6 bases between them. Germline V gene sequence: CDR1 ENHRY, CDR2 SYGVKD. The DNA of the CDR3 is TGTGCCATCAGTGAGGAGGCCGATACGCAGTATTTT. It specifies CAISEEADTQYF.

This clone has just a few counts. The chain combines TRBV7-3 with TRBJ2-4; no clear D gene. This CDR3 contains 13 residues. Trimming left V 0 bases short and J 15 bases short, with 15 bases between. Germline V gene data show CDR1 as SGHTA and CDR2 as FQGTGA. Written as DNA, the CDR3 is TGTGCCAGCAGCTTAACGGAACACCGCTCCACGTACTTC. Its protein product is CASSLTEHRSTYF.

The rearrangement links TRBV7-9 to TRBJ2-7; TRBD1 might be the D (6 bases). CDR3 length: 14 residues. V lost 5 bases, J lost 0 bases, and 11 bases lay in between. The V gene's germline CDR1 is SEHNR and CDR2 FQNEAQ (reference sequence). The CDR3 DNA reads TGTGCCAGCAGCCAACAGGGTAGCTCCTACGAGCAGTACTTC. Translation gives CASSQQGSSYEQYF.

The genes are TRBV7-2 and TRBJ2-7, with 7 bases fitting TRBD2. Per germline, CDR1 SGHTA and CDR2 FQGNSA. The CDR3 runs 17 residues. The trim removed 2 bases at V and 0 bases at J, leaving 10 bases unmatched. CDR3 DNA sequence: TGTGCCAGCAGCTTACCACTCAGGAGCGGGATCTCCTACGAGCAGTACTTC. It translates to CASSLPLRSGISYEQYF.

This clone was recorded a few times. The rearrangement uses TRBV4-2 and TRBJ2-3; D tentatively fits TRBD1 or TRBD2 (5 bases each). This CDR3 is 17 amino acids long. CDR1 is LGHNA and CDR2 is YNFKEQ in the germline V gene. V gave up 1 base and J gave up 0 bases, with 14 bases separating them. The CDR3 DNA is TGTGCCAGCAGCCAAGGGCCGGGACCTTCTAGCACAGATACGCAGTATTTT. The encoded protein is CASSQGPGPSSTDTQYF.

This clone was counted only a few times. The chain is built from TRBV27 and TRBJ2-6; TRBD1 matches at 8 bases. Germline V gene data show CDR1 as MNHEY and CDR2 as SMNVEV (reference sequence). The ends lost 5 bases at V and 0 bases at J; junction bases unmatched: 15. This CDR3 region has 20 residues. The CDR3 sequence is CASSLRAAGQAHSGANVLTF. The CDR3 DNA follows: TGTGCCAGCAGTCTCAGGGCGGCGGGACAGGCCCACTCTGGGGCCAACGTCCTGACTTTC.

This clone turned up a few times. The gene calls are TRBV7-9 and TRBJ1-1, with D possibly matching TRBD1 (5 bases). This CDR3 is built from 12 residues. V was pared by 5 bases and J by 7 bases, with 11 bases between. Germline V gene sequence: CDR1 SEHNR, CDR2 FQNEAQ (reference sequence). The CDR3 DNA sequence: TGTGCCAGCAGCAAACGTACAGGTGAAGCTTTCTTT. Translating it yields CASSKRTGEAFF.